This is a list of T cell receptor beta chains from one sample in a study of shared clonotypes between healthy human individuals. Measured with immunoSEQ multiplex PCR; TCRdb has only the in-frame clones, and not every one. The table has around 1.1 million clones, about 72% seen once. The sequenced sample was memory CD4+ T cells from PBMCs. Receptors were obtained from a man in his late teens or twenties in good health. Some clones in this sample may be carry-over from other donors' samples. CDR3s include the opening cysteine and the closing phenylalanine or tryptophan. The D gene is left open where the match is weak. Rows may omit the clone size; those that give it use once, few, many or a size class.

j_gene | len | v_gene | d_gene | abundance | CDR3aa | CDR3nt
TRBJ2-5 | 15 | TRBV5-1 | TRBD2 | - | CASRGTSAPQGTQYF | TGCGCCAGCAGAGGGACTAGCGCTCCCCAAGGGACCCAGTACTTC
TRBJ2-7 | 13 | TRBV30 | - | - | CAWSRSRDYEQYF | TGTGCCTGGAGCAGGAGCAGAGACTACGAGCAGTACTTC
TRBJ1-1 | 17 | TRBV28 | - | few | CASSPGTLATLFTEAFF | TGTGCCAGCAGCCCGGGGACGCTAGCCACACTCTTTACTGAAGCTTTCTTT
TRBJ1-1 | 12 | TRBV30 | - | - | CAWKRGASQAFF | TGTGCCTGGAAAAGAGGGGCCTCTCAGGCTTTCTTT
TRBJ2-3 | 14 | TRBV5-1 | - | few | CASSLDPVTDTQYF | TGCGCCAGCAGCTTGGATCCAGTCACAGATACGCAGTATTTT
TRBJ1-1 | 13 | TRBV7-2 | - | - | CASSQAGNTEAFF | TGTGCCAGCAGCCAAGCCGGGAACACTGAAGCTTTCTTT
TRBJ2-7 | 11 | TRBV9 | - | - | CASSAEGEQYF | TGTGCCAGCAGCGCCGAGGGGGAGCAGTACTTC
TRBJ1-1 | 16 | TRBV5-5 | TRBD1 | - | CASSLLQGAGWTEAFF | TGTGCCAGCAGCTTGTTGCAGGGGGCAGGGTGGACTGAAGCTTTCTTT
TRBJ2-7 | 15 | TRBV30 | - | - | CAWSPSLIRSYEQYF | TGTGCCTGGAGTCCCTCCTTGATACGAAGCTACGAGCAGTACTTC
TRBJ1-5 | 17 | TRBV7-3 | - | - | CASSVDDRDNNNQPQHF | TGTGCCAGCAGCGTAGACGACCGCGACAATAACAATCAGCCCCAGCATTTT